One and the same sample provided the 15 T cell receptor beta chains below, sequenced in a study of blood T cell repertoires in COVID-19. Sequenced by immunoSEQ multiplex PCR; TCRdb stores in-frame clones only, minus some. The sample yields roughly 100,000 clones, approximately 86% seen once. The sequenced material came from peripheral blood. The source is a woman over 75 with acute or convalescent COVID-19.

The chain recombines TRBV3-1 (or the pseudogene TRBV3-2) with TRBJ2-4, with D tentatively TRBD2 (6 bases). Trimming cost V 4 bases and J 7 bases, with 17 bases left between them. In germline, CDR1 is LGHDT, CDR2 YNNKEL (reference sequence). The CDR3 covers 15 residues. This CDR3 reads CASSPLGGSGNIQYF. CDR3 DNA sequence: TGTGCCAGCAGCCCCCTGGGAGGTTCCGGGAACATTCAGTACTTC.

The chain carries TRBV9 and TRBJ1-6; D gene unclear. The CDR3 consists of 15 residues. Germline CDR1 and CDR2: SGDLS and YYNGEE. Between the trimmed V and J ends, which lost 3 bases and 6 bases, there was a span of 13 bases. The CDR3 bases are TGTGCCAGCAGCGCACCGGAGGGAACTAATTCACCCCTCCACTTT. Protein sequence: CASSAPEGTNSPLHF.

The chain links TRBV5-1 to TRBJ2-5; 8 bases align to TRBD2. The V and J ends lost 4 bases and 5 bases, in that order; junction bases with no gene match: 13. Germline V gives CDR1 SGHRS, CDR2 YFSETQ. There are 16 residues in the CDR3. The CDR3 here is CASSHNPAGEGETQYF. In DNA, the CDR3 is TGCGCCAGCAGCCACAACCCAGCGGGGGAAGGGGAGACCCAGTACTTC. Together with reference TRBV5-1 and TRBJ2-5, the CDR3 gives the full variable domain: KAGVTQTPRYLIKTRGQQVTLSCSPISGHRSVSWYQQTPGQGLQFLFEYFSETQRNKGNFPGRFSGRQFSNSRSEMNVSTLELGDSALYLCASSHNPAGEGETQYFGPGTRLLVL.

This clone came up once. The V and J genes are TRBV6-5 and TRBJ2-7; D not resolved. The CDR3 runs to 15 residues. The germline V gene has CDR1 MNHEY and CDR2 SVGAGI. Trimming stripped 5 bases from V and 0 bases from J, with 14 bases between. CDR3 sequence reads: CASSQPIRSSYEQYF. The CDR3, as DNA: TGTGCCAGCAGTCAACCCATACGGAGCTCCTACGAGCAGTACTTC.

J is TRBJ1-2 and V is TRBV18, with D possibly TRBD1 on 6 matching bases. V was pared by 0 bases and J by 4 bases, with 9 bases between. Germline V CDR1 and CDR2: KGHSH, LQKENI. This CDR3 region has 14 residues. The CDR3 bases are TGTGCCAGCTCACCACCCACGACAGGCTATGGCTACACCTTC. It translates to CASSPPTTGYGYTF.

DNA of the CDR3: TGCGCCTCCGGGACGGGGGATTCACCCCTCCACTTT. It yields the protein CASGTGDSPLHF. The chain combines TRBV5-1 with TRBJ1-6; weak D call: TRBD1 (5 bases). Trimming took 10 bases from V and 8 from J, leaving 13 bases between them. The CDR3 has 12 residues. In germline, CDR1 is SGHRS, CDR2 YFSETQ.

The V call is TRBV2, the J call TRBJ2-1, with D perhaps matching TRBD2 (5 bases). Trimming pared 4 bases from V and 6 bases from J, leaving 13 bases between. Germline CDR1 SNHLY, CDR2 FYNNEI. The length of the CDR3 is 14 residues. The CDR3 is CASSGGSGVNEQFF. CDR3 coding DNA: TGTGCCAGCAGTGGAGGGAGTGGGGTCAATGAGCAGTTCTTC.

On this clone itself: Its ends do not fully match the called genes, so a read error is possible. The gene calls are TRBV5-1 and TRBJ2-4; 12 bases fit TRBD1. CDR1 is SGHRS, CDR2 YFSETQ, per germline. The CDR3 runs 16 residues. CDR3 coding DNA: TGCGCCAGCAGCTTGACCGGGACAGGGGGCCAAAACATTCAGTACTTT. Translated: CASSLTGTGGQNIQYF. Based on the CDR3 plus reference TRBV5-1 and TRBJ2-4, the full variable domain is KAGVTQTPRYLIKTRGQQVTLSCSPISGHRSVSWYQQTPGQGLQFLFEYFSETQRNKGNFPGRFSGRQFSNSRSEMNVSTLELGDSALYLCASSLTGTGGQNIQYFGAGTRLSVL.

V is TRBV2 and J is TRBJ1-6; TRBD1 matches 8 bases. CDR1 and CDR2 from the germline V gene are SNHLY and FYNNEI. Trimming removed 6 bases from V and 0 bases from J; junction bases left unmatched: 7. The CDR3 is 17 residues long. In DNA form, the CDR3 reads TGTGCCAGCAGCTGGGACAGGCTTCACTCCTATAATTCACCCCTCCACTTT. This sequence encodes CASSWDRLHSYNSPLHF. The variable domain in full, completed from reference TRBV2 and TRBJ1-6, reads EPEVTQTPSHQVTQMGQEVILRCVPISNHLYFYWYRQILGQKVEFLVSFYNNEISEKSEIFDDQFSVERPDGSNFTLKIRSTKLEDSAMYFCASSWDRLHSYNSPLHFGNGTRLTVT.

The rearrangement uses TRBV6-5 and TRBJ1-6; 7 bases are a match to TRBD1. CDR1 is MNHEY and CDR2 is SVGAGI in the germline V gene. The trim removed 6 bases at V and 5 bases at J, leaving 4 bases unmatched. The CDR3 totals 14 residues. The CDR3 sequence is CASSRDSNNSPLHF. The CDR3, as DNA: TGTGCCAGCAGCCGGGACAGCAATAATTCACCCCTCCACTTT.

The chain recombines TRBV5-1 with TRBJ2-5, with 13 bases aligning to TRBD2. This CDR3 comprises 16 residues. Germline-derived CDR1 and CDR2 are SGHRS and YFSETQ. Trimming removed 4 bases from V and 5 bases from J; junction bases left unmatched: 8. The CDR3 region has the DNA TGCGCCAGCAGCACCCCACTAGCGGGGGGGACGGAGACCCAGTACTTC. Its protein is CASSTPLAGGTETQYF.

The sample holds one count of this clone. The rearrangement joins TRBV10-3 to TRBJ1-2, with 9 positions matching TRBD1. The ends lost 0 bases at V and 8 bases at J; junction bases unmatched: 7. Germline V gives CDR1 ENHRY, CDR2 SYGVKD. This CDR3 contains 15 residues. This CDR3 reads CAISESTGQGHGYTF. DNA of the CDR3: TGTGCCATCAGTGAGTCGACCGGACAGGGGCACGGCTACACCTTC.

The chain has TRBV4-1 and TRBJ1-1; 7 bases agree with TRBD1. Germline V CDR1 and CDR2: MGHRA, YSYEKL. V gave up 0 bases and J gave up 0 bases; unmatched junction bases: 4. This CDR3 has 16 residues. The CDR3 sequence: CASSQDIRGLNTEAFF. In nucleotides, the CDR3 is TGCGCCAGCAGCCAAGACATTAGGGGGCTGAACACTGAAGCTTTCTTT.

The chain has TRBV7-3 and TRBJ2-2; D gene uncertain. Trimming cost V 1 base and J 2 bases, with 5 bases left between them. CDR1 is SGHTA, CDR2 FQGTGA, per germline. The CDR3 has 14 amino acids. The CDR3 here is CASSLRPNTGELFF. The CDR3 nucleotides are TGTGCCAGCAGCTTAAGGCCTAACACCGGGGAGCTGTTTTTT.

The chain recombines TRBV12-3 or TRBV12-4 with TRBJ2-7; D unresolved. Between the trimmed V and J ends, which lost 4 bases and 8 bases, there was a span of 12 bases. The CDR3 is made up of 12 amino acids. CDR3 DNA: TGTGCCAGCAGTTCCATAGATCCCCAGCAGTACTTC. Translated, it gives CASSSIDPQQYF.